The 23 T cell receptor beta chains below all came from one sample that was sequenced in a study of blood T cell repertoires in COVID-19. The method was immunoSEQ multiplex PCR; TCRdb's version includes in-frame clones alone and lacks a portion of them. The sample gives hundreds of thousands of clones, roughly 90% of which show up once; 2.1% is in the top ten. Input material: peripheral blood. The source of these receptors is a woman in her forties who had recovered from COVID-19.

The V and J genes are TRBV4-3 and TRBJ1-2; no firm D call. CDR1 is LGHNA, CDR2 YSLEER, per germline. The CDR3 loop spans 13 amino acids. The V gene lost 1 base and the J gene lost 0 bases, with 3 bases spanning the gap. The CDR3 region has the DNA TGCGCCAGCAGCCAAGCCACTAACTATGGCTACACCTTC. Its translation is CASSQATNYGYTF.

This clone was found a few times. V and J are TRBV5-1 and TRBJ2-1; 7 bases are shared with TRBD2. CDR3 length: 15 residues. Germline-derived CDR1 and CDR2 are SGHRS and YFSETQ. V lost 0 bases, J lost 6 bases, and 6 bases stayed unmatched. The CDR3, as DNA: TGCGCCAGCAGCTTGGACAGACTAGCCTCCAATGAGCAGTTCTTC. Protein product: CASSLDRLASNEQFF.

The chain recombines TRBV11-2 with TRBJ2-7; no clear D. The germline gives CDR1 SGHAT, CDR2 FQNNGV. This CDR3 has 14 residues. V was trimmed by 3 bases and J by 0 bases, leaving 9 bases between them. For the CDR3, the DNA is TGTGCCAGCAGCTTCGCGGATTACTCCTACGAGCAGTACTTC. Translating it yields CASSFADYSYEQYF.

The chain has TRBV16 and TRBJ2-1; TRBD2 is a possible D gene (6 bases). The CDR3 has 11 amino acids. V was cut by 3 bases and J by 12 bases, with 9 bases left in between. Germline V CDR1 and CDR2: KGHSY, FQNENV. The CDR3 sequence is CASSHGRGQFF. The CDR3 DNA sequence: TGTGCCAGCAGCCATGGGCGGGGGCAGTTCTTC.

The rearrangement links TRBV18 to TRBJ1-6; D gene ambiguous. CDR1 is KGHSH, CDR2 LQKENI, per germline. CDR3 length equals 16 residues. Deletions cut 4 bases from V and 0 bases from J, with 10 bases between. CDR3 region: CASSLEVYSYNSPLHF. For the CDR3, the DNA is TGTGCCAGCTCACTAGAGGTATACTCCTATAATTCACCCCTCCACTTT.

CDR3 DNA: TGTGCCAGTAGTATAGATGTCCGGGGGGCTGAGTTCTTC. Encoded protein: CASSIDVRGAEFF. The V gene is TRBV19, the J gene TRBJ2-1; D possibly corresponds to TRBD2 (7 bases). Between the trimmed V and J ends, which lost 0 bases and 14 bases, there was a span of 14 bases. The CDR3 has 13 amino acids. Germline V gives CDR1 LNHDA, CDR2 SQIVND (reference sequence). Supplemented by reference TRBV19 and TRBJ2-1, the full variable domain reads DGGITQSPKYLFRKEGQNVTLSCEQNLNHDAMYWYRQDPGQGLRLIYYSQIVNDFQKGDIAEGYSVSREKKESFPLTVTSAQKNPTAFYLCASSIDVRGAEFFGPGTRLTVL.

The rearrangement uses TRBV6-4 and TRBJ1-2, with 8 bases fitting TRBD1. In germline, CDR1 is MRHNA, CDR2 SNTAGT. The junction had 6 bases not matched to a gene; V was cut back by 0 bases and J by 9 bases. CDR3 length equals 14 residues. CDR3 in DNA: TGTGCCAGCAGTGACTCCCCGGACAGGGCGAGCTACACCTTC. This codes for CASSDSPDRASYTF.

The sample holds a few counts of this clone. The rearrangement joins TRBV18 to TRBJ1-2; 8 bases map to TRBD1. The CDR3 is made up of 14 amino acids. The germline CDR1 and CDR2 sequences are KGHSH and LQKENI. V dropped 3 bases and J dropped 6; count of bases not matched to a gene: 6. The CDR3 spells CASSPQGAGNGYTF. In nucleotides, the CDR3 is TGTGCCAGCTCACCCCAGGGGGCAGGTAATGGCTACACCTTC.

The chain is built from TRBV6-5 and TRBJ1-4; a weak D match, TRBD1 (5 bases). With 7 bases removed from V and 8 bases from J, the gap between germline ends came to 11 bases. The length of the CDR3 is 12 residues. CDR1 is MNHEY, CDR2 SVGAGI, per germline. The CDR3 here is CASTTGREKLFF. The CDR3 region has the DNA TGTGCCAGCACCACAGGTCGGGAAAAACTGTTTTTT.

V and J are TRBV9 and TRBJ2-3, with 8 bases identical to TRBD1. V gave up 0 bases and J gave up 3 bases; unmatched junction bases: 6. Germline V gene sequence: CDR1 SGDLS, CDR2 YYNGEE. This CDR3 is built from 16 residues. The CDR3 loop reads CASSVVGQGKTDTQYF. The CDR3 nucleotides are TGTGCCAGCAGCGTAGTAGGACAGGGAAAAACAGATACGCAGTATTTT.

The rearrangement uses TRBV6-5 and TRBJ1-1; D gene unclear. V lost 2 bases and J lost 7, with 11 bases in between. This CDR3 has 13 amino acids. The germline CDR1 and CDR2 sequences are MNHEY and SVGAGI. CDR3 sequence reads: CASSYEGSFEAFF. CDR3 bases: TGTGCCAGCAGTTACGAGGGCAGCTTTGAAGCTTTCTTT.

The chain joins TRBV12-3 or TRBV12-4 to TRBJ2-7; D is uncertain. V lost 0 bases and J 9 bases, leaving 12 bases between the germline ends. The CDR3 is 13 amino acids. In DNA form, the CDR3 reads TGTGCCAGCAGTTTAGCGGCCCGTCTAGGGCAGTACTTC. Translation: CASSLAARLGQYF.

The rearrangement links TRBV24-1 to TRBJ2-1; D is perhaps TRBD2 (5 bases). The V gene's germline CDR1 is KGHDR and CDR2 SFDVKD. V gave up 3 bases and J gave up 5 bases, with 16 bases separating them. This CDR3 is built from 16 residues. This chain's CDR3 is CATSDPGGLGDNEQFF. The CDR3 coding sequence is TGTGCCACCAGTGATCCCGGAGGCTTGGGCGACAATGAGCAGTTCTTC.

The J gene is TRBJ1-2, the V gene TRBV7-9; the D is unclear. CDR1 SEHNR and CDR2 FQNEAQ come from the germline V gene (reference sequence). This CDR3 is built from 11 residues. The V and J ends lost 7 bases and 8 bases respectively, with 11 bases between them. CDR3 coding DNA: TGTGCCAGCACCTCCTCCCTCGGCTACACCTTC. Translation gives CASTSSLGYTF. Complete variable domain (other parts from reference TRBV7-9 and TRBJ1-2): DTGVSQNPRHKITKRGQNVTFRCDPISEHNRLYWYRQTLGQGPEFLTYFQNEAQLEKSRLLSDRFSAERPKGSFSTLEIQRTEQGDSAMYLCASTSSLGYTFGSGTRLTVV.

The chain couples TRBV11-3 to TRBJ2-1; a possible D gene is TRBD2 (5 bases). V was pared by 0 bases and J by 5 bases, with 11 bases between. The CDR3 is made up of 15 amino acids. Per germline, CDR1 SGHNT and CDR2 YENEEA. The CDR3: CASSLDRRRDNEQFF. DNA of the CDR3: TGTGCCAGCAGCTTAGATCGACGGCGGGACAATGAGCAGTTCTTC.

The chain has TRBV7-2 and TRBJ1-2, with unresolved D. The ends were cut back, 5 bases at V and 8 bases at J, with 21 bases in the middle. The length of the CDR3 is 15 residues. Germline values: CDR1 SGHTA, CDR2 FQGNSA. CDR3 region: CASSLIDTPLAGYTF. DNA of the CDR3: TGTGCCAGCAGCCTTATAGACACGCCTCTTGCCGGCTACACCTTC.

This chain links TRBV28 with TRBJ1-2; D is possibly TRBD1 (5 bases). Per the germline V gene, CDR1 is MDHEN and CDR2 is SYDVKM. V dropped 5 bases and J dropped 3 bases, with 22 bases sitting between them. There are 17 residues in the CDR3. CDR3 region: CASSLTLTGGLDYGYTF. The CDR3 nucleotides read TGTGCCAGCAGTCTGACGCTTACGGGGGGTCTCGACTATGGCTACACCTTC.

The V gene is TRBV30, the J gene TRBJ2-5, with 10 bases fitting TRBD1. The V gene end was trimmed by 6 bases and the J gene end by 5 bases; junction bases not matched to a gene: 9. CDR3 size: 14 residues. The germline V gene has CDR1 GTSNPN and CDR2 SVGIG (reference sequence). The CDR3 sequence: CACGGLGQGETQYF. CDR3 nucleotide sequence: TGTGCCTGTGGGGGACTGGGACAGGGGGAGACCCAGTACTTC.

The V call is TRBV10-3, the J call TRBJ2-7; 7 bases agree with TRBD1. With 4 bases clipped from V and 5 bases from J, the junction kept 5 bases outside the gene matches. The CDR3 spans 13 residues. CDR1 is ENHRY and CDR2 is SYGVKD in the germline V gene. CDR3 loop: CAISALQGHEQYF. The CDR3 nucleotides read TGTGCCATCAGTGCCTTACAGGGGCACGAGCAGTACTTC.

CDR3 in amino acids: CATSSGVDRRRAFF. The CDR3 DNA is TGTGCCACCAGCAGTGGGGTAGACAGGCGGCGCGCTTTCTTT. The rearrangement uses TRBV15 and TRBJ1-1; possibly TRBD1 for D (6 bases). Between the trimmed V and J ends, which lost 3 bases and 11 bases, there was a span of 19 bases. Germline V lookup: CDR1 LNHNV, CDR2 YYDKDF (reference sequence). The CDR3 has 14 amino acids.

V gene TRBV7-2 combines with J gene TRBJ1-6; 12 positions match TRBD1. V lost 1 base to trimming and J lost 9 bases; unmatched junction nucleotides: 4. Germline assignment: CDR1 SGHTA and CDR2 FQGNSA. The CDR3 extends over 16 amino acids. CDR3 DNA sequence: TGTGCCAGCAGCTTAGTGGGACAGGGGGCGGTTTCACCCCTCCACTTT. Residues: CASSLVGQGAVSPLHF.

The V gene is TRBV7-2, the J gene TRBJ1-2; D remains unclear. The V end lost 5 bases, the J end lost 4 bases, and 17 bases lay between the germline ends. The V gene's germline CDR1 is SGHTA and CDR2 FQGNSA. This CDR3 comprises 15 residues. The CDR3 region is CASSDPLERGYGYTF. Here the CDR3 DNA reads TGTGCCAGCAGCGATCCTCTAGAACGGGGCTATGGCTACACCTTC.

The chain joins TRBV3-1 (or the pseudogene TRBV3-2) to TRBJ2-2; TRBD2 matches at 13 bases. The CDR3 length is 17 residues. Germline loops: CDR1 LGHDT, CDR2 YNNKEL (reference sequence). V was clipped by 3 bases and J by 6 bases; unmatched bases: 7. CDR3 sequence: CASSQIGLAGVAGELFF. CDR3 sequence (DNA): TGTGCCAGCAGCCAGATAGGACTAGCGGGAGTGGCCGGGGAGCTGTTTTTT.